The 7 T cell receptor beta chains below all came from one sample that was sequenced in a study of cytomegalovirus exposure and HLA in healthy donors. The PCR had 60 Vbeta and 13 Jbeta primers. Method: immunoSEQ multiplex PCR; TCRdb's copy keeps in-frame clones and lacks some. The sample records over 150,000 clones, roughly 85% being singletons. The sequencing input was PBMCs. The receptor source for this set is a man in his forties in good health and CMV-seronegative.

CDR3 in amino acids: CASIGGRTPKDEQYF. CDR3 nucleotide sequence: TGTGCCAGCATTGGAGGTAGGACCCCTAAGGACGAGCAGTACTTC. The chain joins TRBV2 to TRBJ2-7, with D possibly matching TRBD2 (5 bases). CDR3 length: 15 residues. V was shortened by 7 bases and J by 5 bases, with 21 bases between the two germline ends. From germline, CDR1 is SNHLY and CDR2 FYNNEI.

The chain carries TRBV15 and TRBJ2-1; 9 bases are a match to TRBD1. Germline CDR1 LNHNV, CDR2 YYDKDF (reference sequence). The junction had 12 bases not matched to a gene; V was cut back by 5 bases and J by 7 bases. This CDR3 comprises 16 residues. The DNA for the CDR3 is TGTGCCACCAGCGGAGCCAGACAGGGGGTCGGGAATGAGCAGTTCTTC. Translated: CATSGARQGVGNEQFF.

The chain joins TRBV6-5 to TRBJ2-2; D is undetermined. The germline CDR1 and CDR2 sequences are MNHEY and SVGAGI. This CDR3 is built from 16 residues. The V end lost 4 bases, the J end lost 6 bases, and 18 bases lay between the germline ends. This CDR3 is CASSLILPGGAGELFF. DNA for the CDR3: TGTGCCAGCAGTTTGATACTACCGGGTGGTGCCGGGGAGCTGTTTTTT.

The chain uses TRBV19 and TRBJ2-1; TRBD2 matches 11 bases. CDR3 length: 16 residues. After removal of 4 bases from V and 5 bases from J, the junction contained 7 bases not matched to a gene. Germline V gene data show CDR1 as LNHDA and CDR2 as SQIVND (reference sequence). CDR3 in amino acids: CASSTSPTSGDNEQFF. In DNA, the CDR3 is TGTGCCAGTAGTACCTCCCCGACTAGCGGGGACAATGAGCAGTTCTTC.

The chain is built from TRBV27 and TRBJ2-7, with a possible D match to TRBD2 (6 bases). Germline values: CDR1 MNHEY, CDR2 SMNVEV (reference sequence). This CDR3 region has 14 residues. Trimming took off 3 bases at V and 4 bases at J, with 13 bases between the two ends. As DNA, the CDR3 is TGTGCCAGCAGTTTTCGGCGGGGACTTTACGAGCAGTACTTC. Translated: CASSFRRGLYEQYF.

This clone was counted a few times. V and J are TRBV7-9 and TRBJ1-1, with TRBD1 as a possible D gene (5 bases). Looked up from germline, CDR1 is SEHNR and CDR2 is FQNEAQ (reference sequence). V was cut by 5 bases and J by 4 bases, with 17 bases left in between. The CDR3 extends over 15 amino acids. CDR3 in amino acids: CASSEDRWGLTEAFF. As DNA, the CDR3 is TGTGCCAGCAGCGAGGACCGTTGGGGCCTCACTGAAGCTTTCTTT. Based on the CDR3 plus reference TRBV7-9 and TRBJ1-1, the full variable domain is DTGVSQNPRHKITKRGQNVTFRCDPISEHNRLYWYRQTLGQGPEFLTYFQNEAQLEKSRLLSDRFSAERPKGSFSTLEIQRTEQGDSAMYLCASSEDRWGLTEAFFGQGTRLTVV.

The chain is built from TRBV19 and TRBJ2-6; a possible D gene is TRBD1 (6 bases). The V end was cut by 6 bases, the J end by 0 bases, with 15 bases between. The CDR3 is 17 amino acids. Germline V gives CDR1 LNHDA, CDR2 SQIVND (reference sequence). The CDR3 DNA sequence: TGTGCCAGTAGGGCCTGGGACACGAGCTCTGGGGCCAACGTCCTGACTTTC. Protein sequence: CASRAWDTSSGANVLTF.